This T cell receptor (beta chain) was found in a study of cytomegalovirus exposure and HLA in healthy donors. This CDR3 has 15 residues. Germline V gene lookup returns CDR1 MDHEN and CDR2 SYDVKM. With 5 bases clipped from V and 1 base from J, the junction kept 5 bases outside the gene matches. PCR was performed using 60 Vbeta and 13 Jbeta primers. How the authors handled the data: Approximately 83 million unique TCR beta chains, roughly 10 million shared, were counted in a later analysis. TCRdb's copy holds only in-frame clones and misses some; the assay was immunoSEQ multiplex PCR. For V, J and clone size, that table is used; D and trimming come from the DNA. The table shows over 30,000 clones, with around 70% occurring only once.

The chain joins TRBV28 to TRBJ1-5, with 7 bases that match TRBD1. Sequenced: PBMCs. The TCR was taken from a man in his forties or fifties in good health and CMV-seropositive. The CDR3 DNA reads as TGTGCCAGCAGTCTCGGGACAGTAAGCAATCAGCCCCAGCATTTT. Translated, it gives CASSLGTVSNQPQHF. Full variable domain (remainder filled in from reference TRBV28 and TRBJ1-5): DVKVTQSSRYLVKRTGEKVFLECVQDMDHENMFWYRQDPGLGLRLIYFSYDVKMKEKGDIPEGYSVSREKKERFSLILESASTNQTSMYLCASSLGTVSNQPQHFGDGTRLSIL.